Listed below are T cell receptor beta chains from one sample, sequenced in a study of control samples from healthy donors and cancer patients. Libraries were prepared by immunoSEQ multiplex PCR; TCRdb keeps only in-frame clonotypes and omits some of them. The table lists about 55,000 clones, approximately 86% of them singletons. Material for sequencing was blood. These receptors came from a man between 45 and 60 years old in good health. CDR3s include the opening cysteine and the closing phenylalanine or tryptophan. D genes are given only for firm matches. A row's size may be missing; if present it is once, few, many or a size class.

size,V,D,J,DNA,CDR3
-,TRBV5-1,TRBD1,TRBJ1-3,TGCGCCAGCAGCTCCGACGGGACAGTCTCTGGAAACACCATATATTTT,CASSSDGTVSGNTIYF
-,TRBV19,-,TRBJ1-2,TGTGCCAGTAGTATAGCCGGGGCGGATGGCTACACCTTC,CASSIAGADGYTF
-,TRBV6-4,TRBD2,TRBJ2-5,TGTGCCAGCAGTGACCCGACTAGCCTAGCGGACAAAGAGACCCAGTACTTC,CASSDPTSLADKETQYF
few,TRBV6-1,TRBD2,TRBJ2-7,TGTGCCAGCAGTGATGGGGGGTGGACTAGCGGGAGCTACGAGCAGTACTTC,CASSDGGWTSGSYEQYF
-,TRBV2,-,TRBJ1-1,TGTGCCAGCAGGCTCGGCAGCTACACTGAAGCTTTCTTT,CASRLGSYTEAFF
-,TRBV10-2,TRBD2,TRBJ2-1,TGCGCCAGCAGTTCGGGAGGGATGAATGAGCAGTTCTTC,CASSSGGMNEQFF
-,TRBV30,-,TRBJ2-1,TGTGCCTGGAAAGCAGGACCCTACAATGAGCAGTTCTTC,CAWKAGPYNEQFF
-,TRBV5-1,-,TRBJ1-1,TGCGCCAGCAGCCGGACATGGGGCATGAACACTGAAGCTTTCTTT,CASSRTWGMNTEAFF
-,TRBV28,-,TRBJ2-2,TGTGCCAGCAGTTTTGGGCTAGCGTCCGGGGAGCTGTTTTTT,CASSFGLASGELFF
once,TRBV28,-,TRBJ1-2,TGTGCCAGTAAGGGAGGGGCTAACTATGGCTACACCTTC,CASKGGANYGYTF
-,TRBV7-3,TRBD2,TRBJ2-5,TGTGCCAGCAGCCTTGGACTAGCGGGAGGGGAGACCCAGTACTTC,CASSLGLAGGETQYF
once,TRBV7-3,-,TRBJ1-3,TGTGCCAGCAGCTTAGGGTCCTACTCTGGAAACACCATATATTTT,CASSLGSYSGNTIYF